This T cell receptor beta chain stems from a study of regulatory T cells in long-lasting Graves disease (dated by TCRdb to about 2021). For context, the study as a whole: In the newly diagnosed Graves' disease group, patients had been taking antithyroid drugs for less than 3 months. The study was registered as a clinical trial and conducted in China. A total of around 35 samples underwent TCR sequencing, from roughly 13 patients with persistent Graves' disease and approximately 20 patients with newly diagnosed Graves' disease. Persistent Graves' disease patients were compared with newly diagnosed Graves' disease patients by peripheral blood TCR sequencing and RNA sequencing.

At least ten counts were recorded for this clonotype. Its antigen has not been determined. Per-base quality was not reported, and no clone a single base away is much larger than it. Summary of the overall study and its limitations: Sequencing and analysis were restricted to the TCR beta chain. As a limitation, the authors acknowledged that the small sample size may reduce accuracy. Lower TCR Shannon entropy and fewer highly expanded clones were observed in persistent Graves' disease patients than in newly diagnosed patients, which suggested clonal expansion. Patients with persistent disease shared more public clonotypes (roughly 2,900) than newly diagnosed patients did (966). Only peripheral blood was studied, because thyroid tissue, the primary lesion, was inaccessible. Preferential use of TRBV28, TRBJ1-2 and TRBJ2-5 was observed in persistent disease, whereas TRBV20-1 and TRBJ2-1 were favored in newly diagnosed disease.

Taken with the paper, the label for time point translates to: newly diagnosed GD, antithyroid drugs for less than 3 months. RNA was extracted from PBMCs in TRIzol for both TCR sequencing and RNA sequencing. Graves' disease was diagnosed according to American Thyroid Association guidelines. Patients for the study were recruited at an endocrinology department in Xi'an, China. Each patient gave about 8.1 milliliters of peripheral blood, collected in an EDTA anticoagulant tube. Ficoll Paque Plus density gradient separation was used to isolate PBMCs, and no additional T cell sorting was done. An Agilent 2100 Bioanalyzer and agarose gel were used to check RNA quality, while a NanoDrop 2000 measured RNA concentration. Via the germline V gene, CDR1 is SGHAT and CDR2 FQNNGV. Germline trimming: 1 base from V, 2 bases from J; junction bases outside gene matches: 8. From its cysteine to its phenylalanine, the CDR3 spans 16 amino acids. CDR3 DNA is the only sequence kept; it has 48 bases, read in frame from the first base.

The library was built by means of multiplex PCR. The listed sequencing device is Illumina HiSeq 4000. CDR3 regions were amplified by Arm-PCR with iRepertoire HTBI primers to construct TCR beta libraries. PCR products were gel purified before sequencing. As for the authors' bioinformatics: Gene usage analysis of CDR3 amino acid clonotypes used the 62 TRBV and around 14 TRBJ segments found across samples. COPE and FqMerger were used to merge filtered high-quality paired reads into contigs. BLAST was used to align contigs to the IMGT TRBV, TRBD and TRBJ reference genes, and CDR3 was defined following IMGT. Clonotypes above 0.1% frequency were classified as highly expanded clones. Shannon entropy served as the measure of repertoire diversity, while the Gini coefficient captured V-J evenness. A clonotype found in more than one individual was treated as public. TCRdb handled the public reads itself, with Q25 trimming in fastp and clone calling in MiXCR, and kept productive beta chains. Records with the same CDR3 protein are collapsed into one entry carrying the most frequent genes and DNA. The V and J calls were not made by the authors but by TCRdb's processing. Recorded for this sample are about 310,000 distinct CDR3 sequences; over 15% of them occurred a single time. More than 35% of the sample is held by the ten biggest clonotypes.

This receptor was obtained from a female donor with Graves disease. The chain is assembled from TRBV11-2 and TRBJ2-7, with 7 bases matching TRBD2. This specimen consisted of peripheral blood mononuclear cells (PBMCs), obtained at new diagnosis, from a patient treated with antithyroid drugs. The CDR3 region reads CASSLGLASGAYEQYF. The DNA reads as follows: TGTGCCAGCAGCTTAGGCCTAGCTAGCGGAGCCTACGAGCAGTACTTC. When the CDR3 is completed using the reference TRBV11-2 and TRBJ2-7 genes on either side, the full variable domain is EAGVAQSPRYKIIEKRQSVAFWCNPISGHATLYWYQQILGQGPKLLIQFQNNGVVDDSQLPKDRFSAERLKGVDSTLKIQPAKLEDSAVYLCASSLGLASGAYEQYFGPGTRLTVT.